These T cell receptor beta chains were read from a single sample in a study of shared clonotypes between healthy human individuals. Sequencing used immunoSEQ multiplex PCR; TCRdb keeps in-frame clones, though not all of them. The sample includes 2 million to 3 million clones, approximately 94% seen only once; the top ten take around 0.14%. Sequenced input: naive CD4+ T cells sorted from blood. The receptors were sampled from a man in his late teens or twenties in good health. Both conserved end residues are part of each CDR3. D genes are given only for firm matches. Where a row states a size, it is once, few, many or the class of an expanded clone; other rows omit it.

d_gene: NA
v_gene: TRBV29-1
abundance: once
j_gene: TRBJ1-2
CDR3aa: CSVDNQGYGYTF
CDR3nt: TGCAGCGTTGATAACCAGGGCTATGGCTACACCTTC

d_gene: NA
v_gene: TRBV6-1
abundance: NA
j_gene: TRBJ2-3
CDR3aa: CASSPRQGGSDTQYF
CDR3nt: TGTGCCAGCAGTCCTCGACAGGGAGGGTCAGATACGCAGTATTTT

d_gene: TRBD1
v_gene: TRBV6-1
abundance: NA
j_gene: TRBJ1-2
CDR3aa: CASSGTGLGYTF
CDR3nt: TGTGCCAGCAGTGGGACAGGGCTTGGCTACACCTTC

d_gene: TRBD2
v_gene: TRBV5-4
abundance: once
j_gene: TRBJ2-2
CDR3aa: CASSFGTSHQGGELFF
CDR3nt: TGTGCCAGCAGCTTCGGGACTAGCCACCAGGGCGGGGAGCTGTTTTTT

d_gene: TRBD1
v_gene: TRBV9
abundance: NA
j_gene: TRBJ2-1
CDR3aa: CASSVQGQPSYNEQFF
CDR3nt: TGTGCCAGCAGCGTTCAGGGACAGCCCTCCTACAATGAGCAGTTCTTC

d_gene: NA
v_gene: TRBV11-2
abundance: NA
j_gene: TRBJ2-5
CDR3aa: CASSRPGSRAQETQYF
CDR3nt: TGTGCCAGCAGCAGACCCGGTAGTCGAGCCCAAGAGACCCAGTACTTC

d_gene: NA
v_gene: TRBV4-1
abundance: NA
j_gene: TRBJ1-4
CDR3aa: CASSHLPVHFATNEKLFF
CDR3nt: TGCGCCAGCAGCCATTTGCCAGTCCACTTTGCAACTAATGAAAAACTGTTTTTT

d_gene: NA
v_gene: TRBV27
abundance: NA
j_gene: TRBJ1-1
CDR3aa: CASSPRWGAHTEAFF
CDR3nt: TGTGCCAGCAGTCCCCGGTGGGGAGCCCACACTGAAGCTTTCTTT

d_gene: NA
v_gene: TRBV2
abundance: once
j_gene: TRBJ2-2
CDR3aa: CASTEEFTGELFF
CDR3nt: TGTGCCAGCACCGAAGAGTTCACCGGGGAGCTGTTTTTT

d_gene: TRBD1
v_gene: TRBV2
abundance: NA
j_gene: TRBJ1-2
CDR3aa: CASSEPGQGGYGYTF
CDR3nt: TGTGCCAGCAGTGAACCTGGACAGGGCGGCTATGGCTACACCTTC

d_gene: NA
v_gene: TRBV7-9
abundance: NA
j_gene: TRBJ1-4
CDR3aa: CASSLGKTNEKLFF
CDR3nt: TGTGCCAGCAGCTTAGGGAAAACTAATGAAAAACTGTTTTTT

d_gene: NA
v_gene: TRBV19
abundance: NA
j_gene: TRBJ1-1
CDR3aa: CASSMLGLGNTEAFF
CDR3nt: TGTGCCAGTAGTATGTTGGGCTTAGGGAACACTGAAGCTTTCTTT

d_gene: NA
v_gene: TRBV10-3
abundance: once
j_gene: TRBJ1-1
CDR3aa: CAITGSGGDTEAFF
CDR3nt: TGTGCCATCACTGGCTCGGGGGGAGACACTGAAGCTTTCTTT

d_gene: TRBD2
v_gene: TRBV13
abundance: NA
j_gene: TRBJ2-1
CDR3aa: CASSPWTSGRANEQFF
CDR3nt: TGTGCCAGCAGCCCGTGGACTAGCGGGAGAGCTAATGAGCAGTTCTTC

d_gene: NA
v_gene: TRBV2
abundance: few
j_gene: TRBJ1-1
CDR3aa: CASSAGEPNTEAFF
CDR3nt: TGTGCCAGCAGTGCGGGCGAACCGAACACTGAAGCTTTCTTT

d_gene: TRBD1
v_gene: TRBV11-2
abundance: NA
j_gene: TRBJ1-4
CDR3aa: CASSRDDRGQGEKLFF
CDR3nt: TGTGCCAGCAGCCGGGATGACAGGGGGCAGGGTGAAAAACTGTTTTTT

d_gene: NA
v_gene: TRBV5-1
abundance: NA
j_gene: TRBJ2-2
CDR3aa: CASSLMGGTNTGELFF
CDR3nt: TGCGCCAGCAGCTTGATGGGGGGAACGAACACCGGGGAGCTGTTTTTT

d_gene: TRBD1
v_gene: TRBV6-1
abundance: NA
j_gene: TRBJ1-3
CDR3aa: CASRSTGGSGNTIYF
CDR3nt: TGTGCCAGCAGGTCGACAGGGGGTTCTGGAAACACCATATATTTT

d_gene: TRBD1
v_gene: TRBV5-5
abundance: NA
j_gene: TRBJ2-7
CDR3aa: CASSRDSSFYEQYF
CDR3nt: TGTGCCAGCAGCCGGGACAGTTCATTCTACGAGCAGTACTTC

d_gene: NA
v_gene: TRBV7-2
abundance: NA
j_gene: TRBJ1-1
CDR3aa: CASSLAPSVNTEAFF
CDR3nt: TGTGCCAGCAGCTTAGCCCCCTCTGTGAACACTGAAGCTTTCTTT

d_gene: NA
v_gene: TRBV7-2
abundance: NA
j_gene: TRBJ2-5
CDR3aa: CASSSGTAGETQYF
CDR3nt: TGTGCCAGCAGCTCCGGGACGGCGGGAGAGACCCAGTACTTC

d_gene: TRBD1
v_gene: TRBV2
abundance: NA
j_gene: TRBJ1-6
CDR3aa: CASRGTGDYNSPLHF
CDR3nt: TGTGCCAGCAGGGGGACAGGGGATTATAATTCACCCCTCCACTTT

d_gene: TRBD1
v_gene: TRBV5-1
abundance: NA
j_gene: TRBJ2-5
CDR3aa: CASSVQGGETQYF
CDR3nt: TGCGCCAGCAGCGTACAGGGGGGAGAGACCCAGTACTTC

d_gene: NA
v_gene: TRBV5-4
abundance: NA
j_gene: TRBJ2-5
CDR3aa: CASSPRTVRDQETQYF
CDR3nt: TGTGCCAGCAGCCCCCGCACCGTCAGGGACCAAGAGACCCAGTACTTC